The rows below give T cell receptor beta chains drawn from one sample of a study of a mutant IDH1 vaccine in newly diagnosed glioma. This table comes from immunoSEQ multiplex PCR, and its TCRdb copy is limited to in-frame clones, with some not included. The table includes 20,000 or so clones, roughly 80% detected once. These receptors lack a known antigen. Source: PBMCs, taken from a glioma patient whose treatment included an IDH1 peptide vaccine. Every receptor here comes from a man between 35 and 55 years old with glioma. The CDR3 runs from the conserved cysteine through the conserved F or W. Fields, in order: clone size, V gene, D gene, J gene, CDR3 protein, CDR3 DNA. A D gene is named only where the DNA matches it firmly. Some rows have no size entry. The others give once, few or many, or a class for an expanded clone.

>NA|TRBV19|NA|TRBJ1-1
CASSMDSDTEAFF
TGTGCCAGTAGTATGGACAGTGACACTGAAGCTTTCTTT
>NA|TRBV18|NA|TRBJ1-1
CASSPPRQTMNTEAFF
TGTGCCAGCTCACCACCGAGACAAACTATGAACACTGAAGCTTTCTTT
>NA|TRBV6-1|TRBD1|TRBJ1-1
CASTMTGTEAFF
TGTGCCAGCACTATGACAGGGACTGAAGCTTTCTTT
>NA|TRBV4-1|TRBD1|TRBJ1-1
CASSPRQGSSGAEAFF
TGCGCCAGCAGCCCCCGACAGGGATCCTCAGGCGCTGAAGCTTTCTTT
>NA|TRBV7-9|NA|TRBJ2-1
CASSLAGATYNEQFF
TGTGCCAGCAGCTTAGCGGGAGCCACGTACAATGAGCAGTTCTTC
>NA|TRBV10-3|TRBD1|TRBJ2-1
CAIRPGQVRVNEQFF
TGTGCCATCAGACCGGGACAGGTCCGAGTGAATGAGCAGTTCTTC
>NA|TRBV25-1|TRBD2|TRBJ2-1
CASRTSGRSPFF
TGTGCCAGCAGGACTAGCGGGAGGTCCCCGTTCTTC
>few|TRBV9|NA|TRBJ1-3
CASSVAPRSGNTIYF
TGTGCCAGCAGCGTAGCACCCCGCTCTGGAAACACCATATATTTT
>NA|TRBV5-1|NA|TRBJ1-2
CASSPSPDSSGYTF
TGCGCCAGCAGCCCCAGCCCGGACAGCTCGGGCTACACCTTC
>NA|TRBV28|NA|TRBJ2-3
CASRETQNTQYF
TGTGCCAGCAGGGAAACTCAAAATACGCAGTATTTT
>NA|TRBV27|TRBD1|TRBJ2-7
CASSSPGQGIYEQYF
TGTGCCAGCAGTTCGCCGGGACAGGGGATCTACGAGCAGTACTTC
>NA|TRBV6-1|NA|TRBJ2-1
CASSRRGTMGEQFF
TGTGCCAGCAGCAGACGAGGGACAATGGGTGAGCAGTTCTTC
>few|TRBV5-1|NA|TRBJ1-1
CASSFSGNPRLNTEAFF
TGCGCCAGCAGCTTCTCAGGGAATCCCCGTTTGAACACTGAAGCTTTCTTT
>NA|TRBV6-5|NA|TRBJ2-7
CASRQPSREQYF
TGTGCCAGCAGGCAGCCATCACGGGAGCAGTACTTC
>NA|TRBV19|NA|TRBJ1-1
CASSNGLTVNTEAFF
TGTGCCAGTAGTAATGGGCTGACAGTAAACACTGAAGCTTTCTTT
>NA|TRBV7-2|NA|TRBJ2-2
CASSLSRTGELFF
TGTGCCAGCAGCTTATCCCGGACCGGGGAGCTGTTTTTT
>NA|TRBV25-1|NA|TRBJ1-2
CAGQKGARSGYTF
TGTGCCGGACAAAAAGGGGCAAGGAGTGGCTACACCTTC
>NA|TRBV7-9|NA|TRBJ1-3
CASSLLVSGNTIYF
TGTGCCAGCAGCTTATTGGTATCTGGAAACACCATATATTTT
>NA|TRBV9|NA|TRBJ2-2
CASSVVEGRAGELFF
TGTGCCAGCAGCGTAGTCGAGGGTAGGGCCGGGGAGCTGTTTTTT
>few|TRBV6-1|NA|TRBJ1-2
CASSRDRSNYGYTF
TGTGCCAGCAGCCGGGACCGGTCTAACTATGGCTACACCTTC
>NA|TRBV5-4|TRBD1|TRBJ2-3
CASSLQGAADTQYF
TGTGCCAGCAGCTTACAGGGGGCCGCAGATACGCAGTATTTT
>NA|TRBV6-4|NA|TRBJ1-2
CASSDSAETNYGYTF
TGTGCCAGCAGTGACTCGGCAGAAACTAACTATGGCTACACCTTC
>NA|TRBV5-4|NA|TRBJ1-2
CASSLGGTNYGYTF
TGTGCCAGCAGCTTGGGGGGCACGAACTATGGCTACACCTTC
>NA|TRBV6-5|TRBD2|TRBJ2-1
CASTSSGRINEQFF
TGTGCCAGCACCAGTAGCGGGAGAATCAATGAGCAGTTCTTC
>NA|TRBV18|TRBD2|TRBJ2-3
CASSPRGRGLAGFTDTQYF
TGTGCCAGCTCACCCCGGGGCAGGGGACTAGCGGGATTCACAGATACGCAGTATTTT
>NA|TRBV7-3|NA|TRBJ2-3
CASSLGTSTDTQYF
TGTGCCAGCAGCTTAGGTACTAGCACAGATACGCAGTATTTT
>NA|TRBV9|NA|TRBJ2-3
CASSVRWLDTDTQYF
TGTGCCAGCAGCGTGAGGTGGTTGGACACAGATACGCAGTATTTT
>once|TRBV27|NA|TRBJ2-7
CASSTGSYEQYF
TGTGCCAGCAGTACAGGGTCCTACGAGCAGTACTTC
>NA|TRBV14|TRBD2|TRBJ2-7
CASSPTGRGLAVSYEQYF
TGTGCCAGCAGCCCCACGGGCCGAGGACTAGCGGTTTCCTACGAGCAGTACTTC
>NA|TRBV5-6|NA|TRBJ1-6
CASSRTLYNSPLHF
TGTGCCAGCAGCCGGACGCTCTATAATTCACCCCTCCACTTT
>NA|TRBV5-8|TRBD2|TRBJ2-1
CASSWGGGAYNEQFF
TGTGCCAGCAGCTGGGGGGGAGGAGCCTACAATGAGCAGTTCTTC
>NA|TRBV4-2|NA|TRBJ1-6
CASSQDITGDYSPLHF
TGTGCCAGCAGCCAAGATATAACGGGGGATTATTCACCCCTCCACTTT
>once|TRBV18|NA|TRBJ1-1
CASSLGRGNTEAFF
TGTGCCAGCTCACTGGGTAGGGGGAACACTGAAGCTTTCTTT
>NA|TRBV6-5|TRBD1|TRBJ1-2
CASSPTGRGAGYTF
TGTGCCAGCAGTCCCACCGGCAGGGGGGCTGGCTACACCTTC
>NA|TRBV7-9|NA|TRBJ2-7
CASSPAAGTYEQYF
TGTGCCAGCAGCCCAGCGGCGGGTACCTACGAGCAGTACTTC
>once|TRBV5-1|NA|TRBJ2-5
CASSLEGLVWETQYF
TGCGCCAGCAGCTTGGAGGGGCTAGTTTGGGAGACCCAGTACTTC
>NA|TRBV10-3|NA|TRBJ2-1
CAIKASDSYNEQFF
TGTGCCATCAAGGCCTCTGACTCCTACAATGAGCAGTTCTTC
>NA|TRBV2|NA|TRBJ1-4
CASSARQATNEKLFF
TGTGCCAGCAGTGCCCGACAGGCCACTAATGAAAAACTGTTTTTT
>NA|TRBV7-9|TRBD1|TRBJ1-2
CASSLMQGEYGYTF
TGTGCCAGCAGCTTAATGCAGGGGGAGTATGGCTACACCTTC
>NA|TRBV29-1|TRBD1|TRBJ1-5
CSVVGQGTDSSQPQHF
TGCAGCGTTGTAGGACAGGGGACCGACAGCTCTCAGCCCCAGCATTTT
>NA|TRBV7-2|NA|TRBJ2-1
CASSLARQGYNEQFF
TGTGCCAGCAGCTTAGCGCGGCAGGGTTACAATGAGCAGTTCTTC
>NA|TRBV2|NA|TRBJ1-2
CASRLGSYGYTF
TGTGCCAGCAGGCTGGGCAGCTATGGCTACACCTTC
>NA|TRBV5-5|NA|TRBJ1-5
CASSPFGGDQPQHF
TGTGCCAGCAGCCCCTTCGGGGGGGATCAGCCCCAGCATTTT
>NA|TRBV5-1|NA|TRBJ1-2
CASSLEQGNYGYTF
TGCGCCAGCAGCTTGGAGCAGGGGAACTATGGCTACACCTTC
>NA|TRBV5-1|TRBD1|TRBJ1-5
CASSFTGGGNQPQHF
TGCGCCAGCAGCTTTACAGGGGGTGGCAATCAGCCCCAGCATTTT
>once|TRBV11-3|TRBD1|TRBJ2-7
CASSLGTGPYEQYF
TGTGCCAGCAGCTTAGGGACAGGGCCCTACGAGCAGTACTTC
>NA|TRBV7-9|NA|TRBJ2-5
CASSVQGQETQYF
TGTGCCAGCTCGGTACAGGGCCAAGAGACCCAGTACTTC
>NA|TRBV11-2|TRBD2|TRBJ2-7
CASGWTSASSYEQYF
TGTGCCAGCGGCTGGACTAGCGCGAGCTCCTACGAGCAGTACTTC
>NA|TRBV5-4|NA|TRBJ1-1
CASSVDTNTEAFF
TGTGCCAGCAGCGTTGACACCAACACTGAAGCTTTCTTT
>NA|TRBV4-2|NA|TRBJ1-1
CASSQEVGRTEAFF
TGTGCCAGCAGCCAAGAAGTGGGGCGCACTGAAGCTTTCTTT
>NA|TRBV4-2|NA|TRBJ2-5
CASSQGGTEETQYF
TGTGCCAGCAGCCAAGGGGGGACTGAGGAGACCCAGTACTTC
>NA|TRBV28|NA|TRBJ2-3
CASSPPRYLPAYTQYF
TGTGCCAGCAGCCCCCCTCGGTATCTGCCAGCTTATACGCAGTATTTT
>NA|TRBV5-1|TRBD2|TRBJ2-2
CASSKLGLAGGAGELFF
TGCGCCAGCAGCAAGCTCGGACTAGCGGGAGGGGCCGGGGAGCTGTTTTTT
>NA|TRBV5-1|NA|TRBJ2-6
CASSLPLSGANVLTF
TGCGCCAGCAGCTTGCCCCTTTCTGGGGCCAACGTCCTGACTTTC
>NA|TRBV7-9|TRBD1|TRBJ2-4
CASSPPGQGTKNIQYF
TGTGCCAGCAGTCCTCCTGGACAGGGGACAAAAAACATTCAGTACTTC
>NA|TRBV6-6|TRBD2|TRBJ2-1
CASRSSGGAGEQFF
TGTGCCAGCAGGTCTAGCGGAGGGGCGGGCGAGCAGTTCTTC
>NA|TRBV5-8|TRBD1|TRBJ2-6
CANRGAGANVLTF
TGTGCAAACAGGGGGGCTGGGGCCAACGTCCTGACTTTC
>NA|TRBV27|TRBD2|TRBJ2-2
CASSPPIGLAGGTGELFF
TGTGCCAGCAGTCCCCCGATAGGACTAGCGGGAGGCACCGGGGAGCTGTTTTTT
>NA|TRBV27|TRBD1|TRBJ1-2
CASSLLGTDYGYTF
TGTGCCAGCAGTTTATTAGGGACAGACTATGGCTACACCTTC